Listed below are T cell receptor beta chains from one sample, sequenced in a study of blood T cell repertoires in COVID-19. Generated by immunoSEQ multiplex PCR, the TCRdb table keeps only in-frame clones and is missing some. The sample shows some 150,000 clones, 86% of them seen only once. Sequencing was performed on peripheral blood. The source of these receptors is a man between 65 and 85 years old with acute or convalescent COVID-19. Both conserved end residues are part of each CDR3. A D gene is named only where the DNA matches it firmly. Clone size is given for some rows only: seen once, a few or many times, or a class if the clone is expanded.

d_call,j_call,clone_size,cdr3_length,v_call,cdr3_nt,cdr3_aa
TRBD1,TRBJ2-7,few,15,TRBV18,TGTGCCAGCTCACTCACGGGACAGGGATCCTACGAGCAGTACTTC,CASSLTGQGSYEQYF
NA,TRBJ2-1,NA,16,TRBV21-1,TGTGCCAGCAGACCGGGACTAGCGGGAGAGTACAATGAGCAGTTCTTC,CASRPGLAGEYNEQFF
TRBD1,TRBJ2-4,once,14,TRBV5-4,TGTGCCAGCAGCTTGTCCGGGACAGAAAACATTCAGTACTTC,CASSLSGTENIQYF
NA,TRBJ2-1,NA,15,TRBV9,TGTGCCAGCAGCGCTCTCGTGGGGGGGCCGAACGAGCAGTTCTTC,CASSALVGGPNEQFF
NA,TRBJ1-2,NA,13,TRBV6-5,TGTGCCAGCAGTCCGTACAGGGATTGGGGCTACACCTTC,CASSPYRDWGYTF
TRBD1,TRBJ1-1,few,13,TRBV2,TGTGCCAGCAGGGGGGACAGGAACACTGAAGCTTTCTTT,CASRGDRNTEAFF
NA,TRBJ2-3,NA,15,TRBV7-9,TGTGCCAGCAGCTTAGAAGGGGGGGGCACAGATACGCAGTATTTT,CASSLEGGGTDTQYF
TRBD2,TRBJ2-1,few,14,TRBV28,TGTGCCAGCAGTGCCGGGACTAGCAGCCGGGAGCAGTTCTTC,CASSAGTSSREQFF
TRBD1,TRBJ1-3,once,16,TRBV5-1,TGCGCCAGCAGCTTGGAAGGACAGGCCTCTGGAAACACCATATATTTT,CASSLEGQASGNTIYF
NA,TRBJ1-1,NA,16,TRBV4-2,TGTGCCAGCAGCCAAGGAGGGCCCGGGGGGGGCACTGAAGCTTTCTTT,CASSQGGPGGGTEAFF
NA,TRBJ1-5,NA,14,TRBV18,TGTGCCAGCTCATCAGGACAGTCCAATCAGCCCCAGCATTTT,CASSSGQSNQPQHF
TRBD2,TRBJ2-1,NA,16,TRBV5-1,TGCGCCAGCAGCTTGGGGGCAACCGGGACTAACAATGAGCAGTTCTTC,CASSLGATGTNNEQFF
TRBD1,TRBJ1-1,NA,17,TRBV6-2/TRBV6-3,TGTGCCAGCAGTTACTCCCCCGGGACAGGGACGAACACTGAAGCTTTCTTT,CASSYSPGTGTNTEAFF
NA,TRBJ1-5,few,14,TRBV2,TGTGCCAGCAGTGAGATAGGGGTCGGTCAGCCCCAGCATTTT,CASSEIGVGQPQHF
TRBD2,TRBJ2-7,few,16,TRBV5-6,TGTGCCAGCAGCTTTGGACTAGCGGGAGTAAACTACGAGCAGTACTTC,CASSFGLAGVNYEQYF
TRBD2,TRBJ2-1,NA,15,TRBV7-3,TGTGCCAGCAGCACCACTAGCGGGAAAGAAAATGAGCAGTTCTTC,CASSTTSGKENEQFF
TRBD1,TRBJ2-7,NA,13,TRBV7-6,TGTGCCAGCAGCTTGGGGACAGCCTACGAGCAGTACTTC,CASSLGTAYEQYF
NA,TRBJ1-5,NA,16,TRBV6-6,TGTGCCAGCAGTTACTCGCAGGGGACGAGCAATCAGCCCCAGCATTTT,CASSYSQGTSNQPQHF
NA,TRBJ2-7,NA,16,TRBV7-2,TGTGCCAGCAGCTTAAGGGGTGGGTCGAGCTCCTACGAGCAGTACTTC,CASSLRGGSSSYEQYF